One and the same sample provided the 29 T cell receptor beta chains below, sequenced in a study of shared clonotypes between healthy human individuals. TCRdb keeps only in-frame clones here, not all; method: immunoSEQ multiplex PCR. Here the sample spans 2 million to 2.5 million clones, 93% being singletons. Sample: naive CD4+ T cells from PBMCs. Documented subset: CD45RA+ positively selected. All receptors derive from a young man in good health. Some clones in this sample may be carry-over from other donors' samples.

The genes are TRBV15 and TRBJ1-3; tentatively, D is TRBD1 (6 bases). V lost 0 bases to trimming and J lost 0 bases, with 12 bases between them. The CDR3 has 17 residues. CDR1 and CDR2 (germline): LNHNV, YYDKDF (reference sequence). In nucleotides, the CDR3 is TGTGCCACCAGCAGAGATCTGGGGGGCCTCTCTGGAAACACCATATATTTT. Its translation is CATSRDLGGLSGNTIYF.

This sequence joins TRBV7-9 and TRBJ2-1; no clear D. CDR3 length: 13 residues. Per germline, CDR1 SEHNR and CDR2 FQNEAQ (reference sequence). With 5 bases removed from V and 8 bases from J, the gap between germline ends came to 13 bases. The CDR3 region is CASSPSGYDEQFF. The CDR3 DNA reads TGTGCCAGCAGCCCTTCTGGATACGATGAGCAGTTCTTC.

The chain couples TRBV28 to TRBJ2-4, with a weak D call TRBD2 (6 bases). The CDR3 extends over 14 amino acids. Germline values: CDR1 MDHEN, CDR2 SYDVKM. V was clipped by 7 bases and J by 1 base, with 11 bases between them. DNA for the CDR3: TGTGCCAGCACTCTGCTAGCGGCCAAAAACATTCAGTACTTC. Translated: CASTLLAAKNIQYF.

This clone appeared once. The chain links TRBV6-1 to TRBJ1-1; D is undetermined. This CDR3 is built from 13 residues. The germline V gene has CDR1 MNHNS and CDR2 SASEGT. V was clipped by 3 bases and J by 10 bases, with 15 bases between them. The DNA of the CDR3 is TGTGCCAGCAGTGATAGTGGGAGACCGGTAGCTTTCTTT. This sequence encodes CASSDSGRPVAFF.

In this sample, this clone turned up once. This rearrangement joins TRBV9 to TRBJ1-2; D unresolved. Trimming cost V 0 bases and J 4 bases, with 13 bases left between them. This CDR3 is built from 15 residues. Looked up from germline, CDR1 is SGDLS and CDR2 is YYNGEE. The CDR3 nucleotides are TGTGCCAGCAGCGTAGGGGTAGGGCAGAGCTATGGCTACACCTTC. Translation: CASSVGVGQSYGYTF.

The chain uses TRBV2 and TRBJ2-7; D might be TRBD1 (6 bases). This CDR3 comprises 15 residues. The germline V and J ends were trimmed by 6 bases and 2 bases, with 17 bases remaining between them. Per the germline V gene, CDR1 is SNHLY and CDR2 is FYNNEI. The DNA for the CDR3 is TGTGCCAGCAGCGCACAGGGTGGGGGTCCCTACGAGCAGTACTTC. Its translation is CASSAQGGGPYEQYF.

The chain employs TRBV27 and TRBJ1-6, with 8 bases identical to TRBD1. The junction had 5 bases not matched to a gene; V was cut back by 2 bases and J by 8 bases. Looked up from germline, CDR1 is MNHEY and CDR2 is SMNVEV (reference sequence). The CDR3 is made up of 15 amino acids. CDR3 sequence reads: CASSLKAGGHSPLHF. Here the CDR3 DNA reads TGTGCCAGCAGTTTAAAGGCAGGGGGCCATTCACCCCTCCACTTT.

This clone was recorded only once. V is TRBV5-6 and J is TRBJ2-5; D unresolved. This CDR3 comprises 15 residues. Trimming left V 4 bases short and J 1 base short, with 14 bases between. Germline V gene data show CDR1 as SGHDT and CDR2 as YYEEEE. This CDR3 reads CASSNFQVGQETQYF. Written as DNA, the CDR3 is TGTGCCAGCAGCAACTTCCAGGTGGGCCAAGAGACCCAGTACTTC.

The chain employs TRBV28 and TRBJ1-1, with D unclear. This CDR3 spans 14 amino acids. Trimming removed 9 bases at V and 3 bases at J, with 17 bases between. Germline CDR1 MDHEN, CDR2 SYDVKM. The CDR3 sequence is CASSKGAGYTEAFF. CDR3 nucleotides: TGTGCCAGTTCTAAGGGAGCGGGGTACACTGAAGCTTTCTTT.

Worth noting for this clone: The same CDR3 also results from other DNA sequences found in this sample. This sequence joins TRBV5-1 and TRBJ2-2, with D possibly TRBD1 on 6 matching bases. Trimming pared 3 bases from V and 2 bases from J, leaving 11 bases between. This CDR3 has 15 residues. The germline gives CDR1 SGHRS, CDR2 YFSETQ. CDR3 sequence: CASSSQGRNTGELFF. CDR3 coding DNA: TGCGCCAGCAGCTCGCAGGGGCGAAACACCGGGGAGCTGTTTTTT.

The chain couples TRBV5-6 to TRBJ2-3; TRBD2 aligns across 14 bases. Per the germline V gene, CDR1 is SGHDT and CDR2 is YYEEEE. Losses at the gene ends were 2 bases for V and 6 bases for J; bases not matched to a gene: 5. The CDR3 runs 16 residues. CDR3 nucleotide sequence: TGTGCCAGCAGCTTAGGGACTAGCGGGAGCTCCGATACGCAGTATTTT. It encodes CASSLGTSGSSDTQYF.

J is TRBJ2-1 and V is TRBV2, with 10 bases that match TRBD2. Losses at the gene ends were 6 bases for V and 9 bases for J; bases not matched to a gene: 8. The V gene's germline CDR1 is SNHLY and CDR2 FYNNEI. This CDR3 comprises 14 residues. This CDR3 reads CASRLAGVEGEQFF. CDR3 in DNA: TGTGCCAGCAGGCTAGCGGGAGTTGAGGGTGAGCAGTTCTTC.

This clone has only a few counts. This rearrangement joins TRBV10-3 to TRBJ1-2; TRBD1 might be the D (6 bases). Trimming removed 9 bases from V and 3 bases from J, with 8 bases in between. The CDR3 is 11 residues long. Germline assignment: CDR1 ENHRY and CDR2 SYGVKD. CDR3 amino acids: CAIQGYYGYTF. Written as DNA, the CDR3 is TGTGCCATACAGGGATACTATGGCTACACCTTC.

The CDR3: CASIRGDGETQYF. The DNA of the CDR3 is TGTGCCAGCATCAGGGGGGACGGGGAGACCCAGTACTTC. The chain has TRBV7-9 and TRBJ2-5; perhaps TRBD1 as D (7 bases). The CDR3 has 13 residues. The ends were cut back, 7 bases at V and 5 bases at J, with 14 bases in the middle. Germline V gene data show CDR1 as SEHNR and CDR2 as FQNEAQ (reference sequence).

V gene TRBV18 combines with J gene TRBJ2-3; tentatively, D is TRBD2 (6 bases). V was shortened by 1 base and J by 0 bases, with 11 bases between the two germline ends. This CDR3 has 16 amino acids. Germline CDR1 and CDR2: KGHSH and LQKENI. In DNA form, the CDR3 reads TGTGCCAGCTCACCACGCCAGCGGGTCAGCACAGATACGCAGTATTTT. Translated, it gives CASSPRQRVSTDTQYF.

V is TRBV7-2 and J is TRBJ1-1, with TRBD1 as a possible D gene (6 bases). Trimming took 5 bases from V and 4 from J, leaving 23 bases between them. Per the germline V gene, CDR1 is SGHTA and CDR2 is FQGNSA. This CDR3 region has 17 residues. The CDR3, as DNA: TGTGCCAGCAGCCCTGGGGCAGGGACAACTGGGGGCACTGAAGCTTTCTTT. Encoded protein: CASSPGAGTTGGTEAFF.

Turning to this clone: Different DNA sequences within this sample yield the same CDR3. V usage is TRBV5-1 and J usage is TRBJ2-2, with D tentatively TRBD1 or TRBD2 (5 bases each). Trimming removed 3 bases at V and 4 bases at J, with 7 bases between. CDR3 length equals 13 residues. Germline assignment: CDR1 SGHRS and CDR2 YFSETQ. CDR3 coding DNA: TGCGCCAGCAGCTCGGGACCCACCGGGGAGCTGTTTTTT. It yields the protein CASSSGPTGELFF. Full variable domain (outside the CDR3, taken from reference TRBV5-1 and TRBJ2-2): KAGVTQTPRYLIKTRGQQVTLSCSPISGHRSVSWYQQTPGQGLQFLFEYFSETQRNKGNFPGRFSGRQFSNSRSEMNVSTLELGDSALYLCASSSGPTGELFFGEGSRLTVL.

The chain recombines TRBV4-1 with TRBJ1-1; the match to TRBD1 covers 8 bases. The V and J ends lost 3 bases and 6 bases, in that order; junction bases with no gene match: 9. The CDR3 is made up of 15 amino acids. Per the germline V gene, CDR1 is MGHRA and CDR2 is YSYEKL. The CDR3, as DNA: TGCGCCAGCAGCCAGGGCCTACAGGGGGGCGCTGAAGCTTTCTTT. This codes for CASSQGLQGGAEAFF.

The chain combines TRBV5-1 with TRBJ2-5; D not resolved. V was cut by 0 bases and J by 2 bases, with 14 bases left in between. Germline V gene lookup returns CDR1 SGHRS and CDR2 YFSETQ. This CDR3 is 16 amino acids long. The CDR3 DNA follows: TGCGCCAGCAGCTTGGTGTCGCCGACGCCTCAAGAGACCCAGTACTTC. Its protein is CASSLVSPTPQETQYF.

V gene TRBV7-3 combines with J gene TRBJ1-1; D uncertain. V was cut by 0 bases and J by 3 bases, with 11 bases left in between. The CDR3 is 15 amino acids. In germline, CDR1 is SGHTA, CDR2 FQGTGA. The CDR3 region is CASSLTGLGDTEAFF. As DNA, the CDR3 is TGTGCCAGCAGCTTAACTGGGTTGGGCGACACTGAAGCTTTCTTT.

The sample holds one count of this clone. The chain carries TRBV7-8 and TRBJ2-3; perhaps TRBD1 as D (5 bases). Trimming took 1 base from V and 6 from J, leaving 8 bases between them. Germline CDR1 and CDR2: SGHVS and FQNEAQ. The CDR3 has 13 amino acids. The DNA for the CDR3 is TGTGCCAGCAGCTTAGAGGGGTACGATACGCAGTATTTT. This codes for CASSLEGYDTQYF.

This clone has just a few counts. This specimen includes other DNA sequences encoding the same CDR3. The chain combines TRBV5-1 with TRBJ2-7; a weak D match, TRBD1 (5 bases). The V gene lost 2 bases and the J gene lost 2 bases, with 11 bases spanning the gap. This CDR3 region has 14 residues. Germline V gene sequence: CDR1 SGHRS, CDR2 YFSETQ. The CDR3 here is CASSLYPGTYEQYF. As DNA, the CDR3 is TGCGCCAGCAGCTTATACCCAGGGACCTACGAGCAGTACTTC.

The CDR3 spells CASSSARGVAGYTF. The CDR3 nucleotides are TGTGCCAGCAGCTCAGCCAGGGGTGTTGCTGGCTACACCTTC. This rearrangement joins TRBV11-2 to TRBJ1-2; a possible D gene is TRBD1 (6 bases). The V end lost 4 bases, the J end lost 7 bases, and 16 bases lay between the germline ends. Germline V gene sequence: CDR1 SGHAT, CDR2 FQNNGV. The CDR3 consists of 14 residues.

The V and J genes are TRBV5-1 and TRBJ2-1; D remains unclear. This CDR3 spans 15 amino acids. V was trimmed by 0 bases and J by 3 bases, leaving 10 bases between them. Germline lookup yields CDR1 SGHRS and CDR2 YFSETQ. CDR3 in DNA: TGCGCCAGCAGCTTGGACGGACCGGGCTACAATGAGCAGTTCTTC. Residues: CASSLDGPGYNEQFF.

The V call is TRBV11-2, the J call TRBJ2-5; D not resolved. The V end lost 5 bases, the J end lost 2 bases, and 15 bases lay between the germline ends. This CDR3 contains 15 residues. Germline V gene data show CDR1 as SGHAT and CDR2 as FQNNGV. The CDR3 DNA sequence: TGTGCCAGCAGCCTCGGTACGAGCTTACAAGAGACCCAGTACTTC. It translates to CASSLGTSLQETQYF.

The rearrangement links TRBV5-1 to TRBJ1-4; TRBD1 is a possible D gene (6 bases). CDR1 is SGHRS, CDR2 YFSETQ, per germline. The CDR3 is 13 residues long. The V end was cut by 4 bases, the J end by 4 bases, with 8 bases between. The CDR3 loop reads CASSADSNEKLFF. The CDR3 DNA reads as TGCGCCAGCAGCGCGGACAGTAATGAAAAACTGTTTTTT.

The chain employs TRBV2 and TRBJ2-5; 10 bases align to TRBD2. The CDR3 length is 15 residues. J was trimmed by 5 bases and V by 5 bases; bases with no gene match: 8. CDR1 and CDR2 (germline): SNHLY, FYNNEI. As DNA, the CDR3 is TGTGCCAGCAGTCCGGGACTAGCGCTAGGGGAGACCCAGTACTTC. Protein product: CASSPGLALGETQYF.

V usage is TRBV14 and J usage is TRBJ2-3; possible D gene TRBD1, 6 bases. V dropped 1 base and J dropped 2 bases, with 10 bases sitting between them. CDR3 length: 15 residues. Germline CDR1 reads SGHDN; CDR2 reads FVKESK. The CDR3 protein is CASSQVTGITDTQYF. In DNA, the CDR3 is TGTGCCAGCAGCCAAGTGACAGGAATCACAGATACGCAGTATTTT.

The chain employs TRBV29-1 and TRBJ2-2, with TRBD2 matching over 11 bases. V was pared by 7 bases and J by 3 bases, with 10 bases of the junction left unmatched. Germline values: CDR1 SQVTM, CDR2 ANQGSEA. The CDR3 is 16 residues long. The CDR3 region has the DNA TGCAGCGCAGGGACTAGCGGAACAACAGACACCGGGGAGCTGTTTTTT. It translates to CSAGTSGTTDTGELFF.